One and the same sample provided the 8 T cell receptor beta chains below, sequenced in a study of shared clonotypes between healthy human individuals. Clones were sequenced by immunoSEQ multiplex PCR, and TCRdb holds only the in-frame ones, with some missing. Of 2,100,000 or so clones in the sample, approximately 96% were seen once. Sample: naive CD4+ T cells sorted from blood. Subset denoted: CD45RA+ positively selected. These TCRs come from a man aged 18 to 30 in good health.

The V gene is TRBV4-3, the J gene TRBJ2-1; 7 nucleotides align to TRBD2. The germline V gene encodes CDR1 LGHNA and CDR2 YSLEER. The trim removed 3 bases at V and 0 bases at J, leaving 5 bases unmatched. This CDR3 region has 16 residues. The CDR3 DNA is TGCGCCAGCAGCCACCCCGCGGGGGTCTCCTACAATGAGCAGTTCTTC. Translated: CASSHPAGVSYNEQFF.

The chain uses TRBV20-1 and TRBJ2-7, with 8 bases that match TRBD2. In germline, CDR1 is DFQATT, CDR2 SNEGSKA (reference sequence). V gave up 0 bases and J gave up 10 bases; unmatched junction bases: 2. CDR3 length: 11 residues. The CDR3 coding sequence is TGCAGTGCTAGAGAGCGGGAGGCCCAGTACTTC. Translating it yields CSAREREAQYF.

Notes on this clone: The sample carries other DNA sequences with the same CDR3. CDR3 protein: CASSQERGPGELFF. The CDR3 DNA follows: TGCGCCAGCAGCCAAGAGAGGGGCCCCGGGGAGCTGTTTTTT. This chain joins TRBV4-3 and TRBJ2-2; D may match TRBD1 or TRBD2 (5 bases each). Germline V gene lookup returns CDR1 LGHNA and CDR2 YSLEER. V was shortened by 0 bases and J by 6 bases, with 8 bases between the two germline ends. This CDR3 spans 14 amino acids.

The rearrangement joins TRBV2 to TRBJ1-5; perhaps TRBD1 as D (6 bases). This CDR3 has 14 residues. Germline V gives CDR1 SNHLY, CDR2 FYNNEI. The V gene lost 3 bases and the J gene lost 7 bases, with 13 bases spanning the gap. This chain's CDR3 is CASSDQGPGQPQHF. The CDR3 region has the DNA TGTGCCAGCAGTGATCAGGGGCCGGGGCAGCCCCAGCATTTT.

The chain recombines TRBV21-1 with TRBJ1-4. TRBV21-1 is described as a pseudogene. This CDR3 comprises 12 residues. The CDR3 here is CANPGLNEKLFF. The CDR3, as DNA: TGTGCCAACCCCGGCCTTAATGAAAAACTGTTTTTT.

The V gene is TRBV2, the J gene TRBJ2-3, with TRBD2 matching over 12 bases. The CDR3 consists of 15 residues. The V and J ends lost 4 bases and 7 bases, in that order; junction bases with no gene match: 6. From germline, CDR1 is SNHLY and CDR2 FYNNEI. Here the CDR3 reads CASSATSGGGNTQYF. The CDR3 region has the DNA TGTGCCAGCAGTGCGACTAGCGGGGGTGGGAATACGCAGTATTTT. The full variable domain, its missing parts supplied by reference TRBV2 and TRBJ2-3, is EPEVTQTPSHQVTQMGQEVILRCVPISNHLYFYWYRQILGQKVEFLVSFYNNEISEKSEIFDDQFSVERPDGSNFTLKIRSTKLEDSAMYFCASSATSGGGNTQYFGPGTRLTVL.

The chain has TRBV6-1 and TRBJ2-7; 7 bases are a match to TRBD1. Trimming removed 5 bases from V and 3 bases from J; junction bases left unmatched: 4. CDR1 and CDR2 (germline): MNHNS, SASEGT. This CDR3 region has 13 residues. CDR3 protein: CASSMTGNYEQYF. The CDR3, as DNA: TGTGCCAGCAGTATGACAGGGAACTACGAGCAGTACTTC.

J is TRBJ1-4 and V is TRBV2, with no clear D. With 2 bases removed from V and 4 bases from J, the gap between germline ends came to 5 bases. CDR1 and CDR2 (germline): SNHLY, FYNNEI. The CDR3 is made up of 13 amino acids. The CDR3 is CASSEQSNEKLFF. The CDR3 DNA reads as TGTGCCAGCAGTGAACAGAGTAATGAAAAACTGTTTTTT.